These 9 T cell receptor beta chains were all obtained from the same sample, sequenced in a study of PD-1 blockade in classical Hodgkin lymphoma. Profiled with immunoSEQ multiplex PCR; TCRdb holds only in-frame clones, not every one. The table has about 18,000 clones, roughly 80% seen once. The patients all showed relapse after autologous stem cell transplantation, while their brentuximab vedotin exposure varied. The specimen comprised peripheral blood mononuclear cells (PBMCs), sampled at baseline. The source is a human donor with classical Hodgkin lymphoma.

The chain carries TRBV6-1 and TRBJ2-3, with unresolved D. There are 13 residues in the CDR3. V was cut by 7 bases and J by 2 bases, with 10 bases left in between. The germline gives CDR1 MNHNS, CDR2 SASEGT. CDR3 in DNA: TGTGCCAGCATTAACAGCTTCACAGATACGCAGTATTTT. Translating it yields CASINSFTDTQYF.

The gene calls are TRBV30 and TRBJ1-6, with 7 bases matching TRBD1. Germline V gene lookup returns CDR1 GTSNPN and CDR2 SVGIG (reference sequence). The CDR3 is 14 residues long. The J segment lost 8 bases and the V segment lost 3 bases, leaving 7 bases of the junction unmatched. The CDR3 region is CAWRKQGLDSPLHF. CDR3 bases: TGTGCCTGGAGGAAACAGGGGTTGGATTCACCCCTCCACTTT. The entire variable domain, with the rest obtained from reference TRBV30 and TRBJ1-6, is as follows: SQTIHQWPATLVQPVGSPLSLECTVEGTSNPNLYWYRQAAGRGLQLLFYSVGIGQISSEVPQNLSASRPQDRQFILSSKKLLLSDSGFYLCAWRKQGLDSPLHFGNGTRLTVT.

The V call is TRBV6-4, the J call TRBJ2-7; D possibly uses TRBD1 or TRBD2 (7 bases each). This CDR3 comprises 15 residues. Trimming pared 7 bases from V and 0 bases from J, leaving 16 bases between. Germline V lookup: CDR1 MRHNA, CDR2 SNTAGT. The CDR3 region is CASIRGRDSSYEQYF. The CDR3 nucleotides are TGTGCCAGCATCCGAGGGAGGGACAGCTCCTACGAGCAGTACTTC.

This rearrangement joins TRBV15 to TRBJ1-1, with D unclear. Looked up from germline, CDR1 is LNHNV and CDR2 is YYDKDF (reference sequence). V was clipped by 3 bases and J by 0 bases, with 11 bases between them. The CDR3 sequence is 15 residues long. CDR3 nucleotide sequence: TGTGCCACCAGCAGCAACAAGGGAGTGAACACTGAAGCTTTCTTT. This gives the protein CATSSNKGVNTEAFF.

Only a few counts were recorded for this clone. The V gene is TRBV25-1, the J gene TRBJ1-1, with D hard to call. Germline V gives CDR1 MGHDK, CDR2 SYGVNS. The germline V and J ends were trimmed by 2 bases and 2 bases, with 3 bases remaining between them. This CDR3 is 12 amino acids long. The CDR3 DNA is TGTGCCAGCAGTGAAGTTAACACTGAAGCTTTCTTT. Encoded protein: CASSEVNTEAFF.

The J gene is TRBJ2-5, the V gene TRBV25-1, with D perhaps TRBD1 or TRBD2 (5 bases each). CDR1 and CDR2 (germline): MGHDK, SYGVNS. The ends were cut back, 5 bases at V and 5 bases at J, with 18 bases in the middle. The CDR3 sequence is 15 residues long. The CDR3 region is CASSPARGGLETQYF. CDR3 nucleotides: TGTGCCAGCAGTCCCGCACGTGGGGGTTTGGAGACCCAGTACTTC.

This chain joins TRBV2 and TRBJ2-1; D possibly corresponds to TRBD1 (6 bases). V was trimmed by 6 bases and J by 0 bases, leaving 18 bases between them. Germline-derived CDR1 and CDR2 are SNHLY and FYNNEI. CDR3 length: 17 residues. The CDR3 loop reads CASRDPQGQGSYNEQFF. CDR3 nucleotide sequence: TGTGCCAGCAGGGACCCGCAGGGGCAGGGCTCCTACAATGAGCAGTTCTTC.

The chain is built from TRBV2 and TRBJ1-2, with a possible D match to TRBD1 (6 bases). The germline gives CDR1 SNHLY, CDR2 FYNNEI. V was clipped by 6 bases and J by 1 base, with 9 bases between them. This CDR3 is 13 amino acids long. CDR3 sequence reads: CASSYRDNYGYTF. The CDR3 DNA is TGTGCCAGCAGCTACAGGGATAACTATGGCTACACCTTC.

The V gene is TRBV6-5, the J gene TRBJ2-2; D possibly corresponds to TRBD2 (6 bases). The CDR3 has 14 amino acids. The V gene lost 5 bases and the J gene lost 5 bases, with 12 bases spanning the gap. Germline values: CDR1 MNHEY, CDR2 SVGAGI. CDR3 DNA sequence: TGTGCCAGCAGTGGGGTAGGAGGGACCGGGGAGCTGTTTTTT. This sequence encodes CASSGVGGTGELFF.